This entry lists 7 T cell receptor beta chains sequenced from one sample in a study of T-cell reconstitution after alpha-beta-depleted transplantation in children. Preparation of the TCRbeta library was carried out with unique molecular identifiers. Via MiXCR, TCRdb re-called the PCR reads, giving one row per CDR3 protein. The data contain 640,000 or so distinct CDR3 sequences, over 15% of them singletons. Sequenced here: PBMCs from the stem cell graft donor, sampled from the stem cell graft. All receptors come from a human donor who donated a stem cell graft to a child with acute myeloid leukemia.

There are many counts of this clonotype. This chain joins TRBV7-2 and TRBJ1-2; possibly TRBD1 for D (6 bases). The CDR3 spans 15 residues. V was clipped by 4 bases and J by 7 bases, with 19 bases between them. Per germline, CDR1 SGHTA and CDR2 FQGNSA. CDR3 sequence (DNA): TGTGCCAGCAGCTCCCTTTCAACAGGGCTCCCTGGCTACACCTTC. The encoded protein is CASSSLSTGLPGYTF.

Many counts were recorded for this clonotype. In DNA, the CDR3 is TGCAGCGCAGAAAACAGGGGAATGGGAGATACGCAGTATTTT. It yields the protein CSAENRGMGDTQYF. The chain is built from TRBV29-1 and TRBJ2-3, with 7 nucleotides matching TRBD1. The CDR3 is 14 residues long. CDR1 SQVTM and CDR2 ANQGSEA come from the germline V gene. The V gene end was trimmed by 7 bases and the J gene end by 5 bases; junction bases not matched to a gene: 12.

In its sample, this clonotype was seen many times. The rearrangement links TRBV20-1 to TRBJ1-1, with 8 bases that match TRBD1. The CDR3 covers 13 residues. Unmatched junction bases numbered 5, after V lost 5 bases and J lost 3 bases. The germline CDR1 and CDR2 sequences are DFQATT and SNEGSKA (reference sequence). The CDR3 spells CSAPGTGYTEAFF. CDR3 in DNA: TGCAGTGCTCCCGGGACAGGTTACACTGAAGCTTTCTTT.

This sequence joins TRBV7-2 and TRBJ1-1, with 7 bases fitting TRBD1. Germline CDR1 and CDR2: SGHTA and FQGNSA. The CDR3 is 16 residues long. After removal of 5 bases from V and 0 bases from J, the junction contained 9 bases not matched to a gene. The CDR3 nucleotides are TGTGCCAGCAGCCGTAGGGACAGCTATATGAACACTGAAGCTTTCTTT. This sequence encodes CASSRRDSYMNTEAFF.

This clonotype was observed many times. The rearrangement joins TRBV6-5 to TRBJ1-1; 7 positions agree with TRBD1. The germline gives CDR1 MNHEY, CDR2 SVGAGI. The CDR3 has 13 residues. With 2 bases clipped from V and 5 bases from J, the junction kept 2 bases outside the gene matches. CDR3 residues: CASSYTRGTEAFF. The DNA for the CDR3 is TGTGCCAGCAGTTACACCAGGGGGACTGAAGCTTTCTTT.

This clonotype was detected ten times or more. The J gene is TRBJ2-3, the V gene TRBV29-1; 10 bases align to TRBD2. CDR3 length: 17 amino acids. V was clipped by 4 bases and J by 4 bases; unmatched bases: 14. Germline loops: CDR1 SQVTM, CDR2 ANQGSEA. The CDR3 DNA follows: TGCAGCGTTGCTGGACAGCGGGGGGGCCGAGACGCAGATACGCAGTATTTT. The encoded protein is CSVAGQRGGRDADTQYF.

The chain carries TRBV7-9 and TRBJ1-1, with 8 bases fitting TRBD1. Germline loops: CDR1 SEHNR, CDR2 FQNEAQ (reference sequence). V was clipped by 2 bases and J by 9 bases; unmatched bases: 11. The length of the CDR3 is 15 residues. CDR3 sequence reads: CASSLSQGANGKAFF. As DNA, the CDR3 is TGTGCCAGCAGCTTATCTCAGGGGGCGAATGGTAAAGCTTTCTTT.